This TCR beta chain was sequenced in a study of low-dose radiotherapy and immunotherapy resistance in tumors. Overall study: Every day for four cycles from cycle 1 day 1, patients took 300 mg of oral aspirin.

The CDR3 totals 13 residues. The time point: before trial treatment. Comment on this clonotype: This likely reflects a read error, since a far larger clone is one base away.

cDNA synthesis used a TRAV/TRBV-specific primer set for both chains. Amplification of TCRs used a constant-region primer and V-primer adapter for 20 PCR cycles. TCRdb re-called the reads with MiXCR, one entry per CDR3 protein. The data show tens of thousands of distinct CDR3 sequences, roughly 31% seen once. Source: PBMCs, taken before treatment. The chain employs TRBV26 and TRBJ2-1; the DNA was not compared with TRBD1, the D call given in the table. TRBV26 is a listed pseudogene. This clonotype originated in a female donor with ovarian cancer. The chain's CDR3 is CASRLGGGHEQFF. CDR3 DNA sequence: TGTGCCAGCAGACTCGGGGGTGGCCATGAGCAGTTCTTC.